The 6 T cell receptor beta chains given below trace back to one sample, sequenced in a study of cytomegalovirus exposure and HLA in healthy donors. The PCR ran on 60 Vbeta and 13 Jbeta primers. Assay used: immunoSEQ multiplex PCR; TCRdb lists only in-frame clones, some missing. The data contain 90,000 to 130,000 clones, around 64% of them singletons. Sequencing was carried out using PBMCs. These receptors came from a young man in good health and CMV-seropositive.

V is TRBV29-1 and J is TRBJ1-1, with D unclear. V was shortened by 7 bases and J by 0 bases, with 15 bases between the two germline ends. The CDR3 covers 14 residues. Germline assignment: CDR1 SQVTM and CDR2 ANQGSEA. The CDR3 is CSAALGGMNTEAFF. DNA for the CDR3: TGCAGCGCCGCCCTGGGAGGAATGAACACTGAAGCTTTCTTT.

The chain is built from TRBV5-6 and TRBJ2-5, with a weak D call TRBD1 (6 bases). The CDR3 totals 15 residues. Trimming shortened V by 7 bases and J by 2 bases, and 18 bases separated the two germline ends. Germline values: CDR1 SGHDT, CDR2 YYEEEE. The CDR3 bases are TGTGCCAGCTCTGTGACAGGTTTTGTGCAAGAGACCCAGTACTTC. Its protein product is CASSVTGFVQETQYF. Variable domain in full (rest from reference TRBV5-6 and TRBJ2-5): DAGVTQSPTHLIKTRGQQVTLRCSPKSGHDTVSWYQQALGQGPQFIFQYYEEEERQRGNFPDRFSGHQFPNYSSELNVNALLLGDSALYLCASSVTGFVQETQYFGPGTRLLVL.

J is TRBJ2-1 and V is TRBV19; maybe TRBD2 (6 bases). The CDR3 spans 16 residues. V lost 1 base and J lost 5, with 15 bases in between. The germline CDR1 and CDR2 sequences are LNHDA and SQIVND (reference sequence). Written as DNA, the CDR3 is TGTGCCAGTAGTATAGTAACTAGCCGGGGGAACAATGAGCAGTTCTTC. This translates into CASSIVTSRGNNEQFF.

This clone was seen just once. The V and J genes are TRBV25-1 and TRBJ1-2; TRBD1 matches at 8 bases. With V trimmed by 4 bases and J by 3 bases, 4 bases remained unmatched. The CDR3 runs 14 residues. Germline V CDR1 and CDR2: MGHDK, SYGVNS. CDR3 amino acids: CASSAAGGDYGYTF. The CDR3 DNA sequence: TGTGCCAGCAGTGCAGCAGGGGGCGACTATGGCTACACCTTC.

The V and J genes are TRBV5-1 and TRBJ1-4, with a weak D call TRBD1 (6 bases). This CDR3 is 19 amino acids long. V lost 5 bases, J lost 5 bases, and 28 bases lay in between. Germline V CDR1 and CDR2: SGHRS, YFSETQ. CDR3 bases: TGCGCCAGCAGTAACCCCCCCGGGGGGCAACCGGCCCGGAATGAAAAACTGTTTTTT. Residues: CASSNPPGGQPARNEKLFF.

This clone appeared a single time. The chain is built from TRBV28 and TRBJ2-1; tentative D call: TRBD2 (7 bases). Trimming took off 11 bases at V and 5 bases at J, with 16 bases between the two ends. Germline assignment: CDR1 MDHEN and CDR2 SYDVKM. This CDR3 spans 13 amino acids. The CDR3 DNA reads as TGTGCCGGAGGGGGGGGTTCGAACAATGAGCAGTTCTTC. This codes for CAGGGGSNNEQFF.